These T cell receptor beta chains were read from a single sample in a study of CD8+CD57+ T cells in acquired aplastic anemia. TCRdb re-analysed the reads in MiXCR, keeping a single row per CDR3 protein. The sample has approximately 260,000 distinct CDR3 sequences, around 82% seen once. Sequences were obtained from sorted CD4+, CD8+, or CD8+CD57+ T cells (not recorded which) from PBMCs. The receptor set was obtained from a human donor with aplastic anemia. CDR3s include the opening cysteine and the closing phenylalanine or tryptophan. Fields, in order: CDR3 DNA, CDR3 protein, J gene, D gene, V gene, clone size. A D gene is named only where the DNA matches it firmly. Size tells how often a clone was seen (once, few, many) or the class of an expanded clone, and some rows leave it out.

cdr3_nt: TGTGCCAGCAGCTTAGCGGGTAGCTCCGAGGCCAACGTCTTT
cdr3_aa: CASSLAGSSEANVF
j_call: TRBJ2-3
d_call: NA
v_call: TRBV7-9
clone_size: few

cdr3_nt: TGTGCCAGCGGGGCCGTAGCAAAAGATCAGCAGTATTTT
cdr3_aa: CASGAVAKDQQYF
j_call: TRBJ2-3
d_call: NA
v_call: TRBV7-9
clone_size: once

cdr3_nt: TGTGCCAGCAGCTTAGCCCCCGGGACTAAGGAGTACTTT
cdr3_aa: CASSLAPGTKEYF
j_call: TRBJ2-3
d_call: TRBD2
v_call: TRBV7-6
clone_size: NA

cdr3_nt: NA
cdr3_aa: CASSLPYAAFFGQFF
j_call: TRBJ1-1
d_call: NA
v_call: TRBV7-8
clone_size: NA

cdr3_nt: TGTGCCAGCAGTGAAGCCAGGGACTATAATTCACCCCTCCACTTT
cdr3_aa: CASSEARDYNSPLHF
j_call: TRBJ1-6
d_call: NA
v_call: TRBV25-1
clone_size: NA

cdr3_nt: TGCGCCAGCCGCCATACAGGGAAGACCCAGTACTTC
cdr3_aa: CASRHTGKTQYF
j_call: TRBJ2-5
d_call: NA
v_call: TRBV5-4
clone_size: NA

cdr3_nt: TGTGCCAGCAGCTTAGTTGACGGGAGGGGGTCTTACAATTTCTTT
cdr3_aa: CASSLVDGRGSYNFF
j_call: TRBJ1-1
d_call: NA
v_call: TRBV7-9
clone_size: NA

cdr3_nt: TGTGCCACCAGTGACACGGACCGGGGTGGCTACACCTTC
cdr3_aa: CATSDTDRGGYTF
j_call: TRBJ1-2
d_call: NA
v_call: TRBV24-1
clone_size: NA

cdr3_nt: TGTGCCAGCAGCTTTGAGAGATACGGGGGGGTGGATGAGCAGTTCTTC
cdr3_aa: CASSFERYGGVDEQFF
j_call: TRBJ2-1
d_call: TRBD2
v_call: TRBV9
clone_size: once

cdr3_nt: TGTGCCAGCAGCGTGAGGGGGGGGGCGGACTTGTCTGAAAAACTGTTTTTT
cdr3_aa: CASSVRGGADLSEKLFF
j_call: TRBJ1-4
d_call: NA
v_call: TRBV7-9
clone_size: once

cdr3_nt: TGTGCCAGCAGCGGGACTCCAATAGAGACCCAGTACTTC
cdr3_aa: CASSGTPIETQYF
j_call: TRBJ2-5
d_call: NA
v_call: TRBV7-6
clone_size: NA

cdr3_nt: TGTGCCAGCAGCCTTGGGACAGGGGCTTTCTACGAGCAGTACTTC
cdr3_aa: CASSLGTGAFYEQYF
j_call: TRBJ2-7
d_call: TRBD1
v_call: TRBV5-6
clone_size: many

cdr3_nt: TGTGCCATCAGTGAATTAGACGAGCAGTACTTC
cdr3_aa: CAISELDEQYF
j_call: TRBJ2-7
d_call: NA
v_call: TRBV10-3
clone_size: few

cdr3_nt: TGTGCCAGCAGCTTAGCGGGAGGCCCCGATACGCAGTATGGAGAGACCCAGTACTTC
cdr3_aa: CASSLAGGPDTQYGETQYF
j_call: TRBJ2-5
d_call: NA
v_call: TRBV7-8
clone_size: NA

cdr3_nt: TGCAGCGTTGGGGAGGGGAGGAATGAGCAGTTCTTC
cdr3_aa: CSVGEGRNEQFF
j_call: TRBJ2-1
d_call: TRBD2
v_call: TRBV29-1
clone_size: NA

cdr3_nt: TGCGCCAGCAGCTACGGCAGGGGGAGTACGCAGTATTTT
cdr3_aa: CASSYGRGSTQYF
j_call: TRBJ2-3
d_call: TRBD1
v_call: TRBV5-1
clone_size: NA

cdr3_nt: TGTGCCAGCATCCGCCAGGCATTCACCGGGGAGCTGTTCTTT
cdr3_aa: CASIRQAFTGELFF
j_call: TRBJ2-2
d_call: NA
v_call: TRBV7-2
clone_size: NA

cdr3_nt: TGTGCCAGCAGCTTAGGCGGTTCTGAGCAGTACTTC
cdr3_aa: CASSLGGSEQYF
j_call: TRBJ2-7
d_call: NA
v_call: TRBV7-6
clone_size: once

cdr3_nt: TGTGCCAGCAGCTTGGGGCAGCCTGGGGCGGGGAATTCCTACGAGCAGTACTTC
cdr3_aa: CASSLGQPGAGNSYEQYF
j_call: TRBJ2-7
d_call: NA
v_call: TRBV7-9
clone_size: NA

cdr3_nt: TGCAGTGCTAAGGGACTCCATGGGGGCGAGCAGTACTTC
cdr3_aa: CSAKGLHGGEQYF
j_call: TRBJ2-7
d_call: NA
v_call: TRBV20-1
clone_size: NA

cdr3_nt: TGTGCCAGCAGCTTTACTACCGTGGGACAGAGAGATACGCAGTATTTT
cdr3_aa: CASSFTTVGQRDTQYF
j_call: TRBJ2-3
d_call: TRBD1
v_call: TRBV5-4
clone_size: NA

cdr3_nt: TGTGCCAGCAGCCCGTACAGGGTCGGATCACCCCTCCACTTT
cdr3_aa: CASSPYRVGSPLHF
j_call: TRBJ1-6
d_call: NA
v_call: TRBV2
clone_size: NA

cdr3_nt: TGTGCCAGCGGCGACGGAGGCACGGGTACGCAGCAGTTT
cdr3_aa: CASGDGGTGTQQF
j_call: TRBJ2-3
d_call: NA
v_call: TRBV9
clone_size: NA

cdr3_nt: TGCGCCAGCAGCTTAGAAGTAACAGCTGAAGCTTTCTTT
cdr3_aa: CASSLEVTAEAFF
j_call: TRBJ1-1
d_call: NA
v_call: TRBV11-3
clone_size: NA

cdr3_nt: TGTGCCAGCAGGGACGGTGGAACAGATACGGAGCATTTT
cdr3_aa: CASRDGGTDTEHF
j_call: TRBJ2-3
d_call: NA
v_call: TRBV7-2
clone_size: few

cdr3_nt: TGTGCCAGCAGCTTGGGTGAGCAGTTCTACGAGCAGTACTTC
cdr3_aa: CASSLGEQFYEQYF
j_call: TRBJ2-7
d_call: NA
v_call: TRBV5-5
clone_size: NA

cdr3_nt: TGTGCCAGCACCTCCGACAGGGAGGCAACAGATACGCAGTATTTT
cdr3_aa: CASTSDREATDTQYF
j_call: TRBJ2-3
d_call: NA
v_call: TRBV9
clone_size: NA

cdr3_nt: TGTGCCAGCAGCTTGGGGGAGGTAGCCTACGAGCAGTACTTC
cdr3_aa: CASSLGEVAYEQYF
j_call: TRBJ2-7
d_call: NA
v_call: TRBV5-6
clone_size: few

cdr3_nt: TGTGCCAGCAGCTTGACAGGAGGCGGCGACAGTGGCTACACCTTC
cdr3_aa: CASSLTGGGDSGYTF
j_call: TRBJ1-2
d_call: NA
v_call: TRBV7-9
clone_size: NA

cdr3_nt: TGTGCCGGCAGCTTAGCGGGAGGTCCGGATACGCTTTTT
cdr3_aa: CAGSLAGGPDTLF
j_call: TRBJ2-2
d_call: TRBD2
v_call: TRBV7-8
clone_size: NA

cdr3_nt: TGTGCTAGTACCTCACGGGGCAGGGGCTTGGACTATGGCTACACCTTC
cdr3_aa: CASTSRGRGLDYGYTF
j_call: TRBJ1-2
d_call: NA
v_call: TRBV12-5
clone_size: NA

cdr3_nt: TGTGCCAGCAGTTATGGTACAGGGATGGCTGAAGCTTTCTTT
cdr3_aa: CASSYGTGMAEAFF
j_call: TRBJ1-1
d_call: NA
v_call: TRBV6-5
clone_size: many

cdr3_nt: TGTGCCAGCAGGGGAGGGGAGGGGGGCCAGTATTTT
cdr3_aa: CASRGGEGGQYF
j_call: TRBJ2-3
d_call: NA
v_call: TRBV6-1
clone_size: NA

cdr3_nt: TGTGCCAGCAGCGTAGCTGTAGGGGGGGATGCGCAGTATTTT
cdr3_aa: CASSVAVGGDAQYF
j_call: TRBJ2-3
d_call: NA
v_call: TRBV9
clone_size: NA

cdr3_nt: TGTGCCAGCAGCTTAGCGGGTGGACCCGATACGCGGTATCTGTTTTTT
cdr3_aa: CASSLAGGPDTRYLFF
j_call: TRBJ2-2
d_call: NA
v_call: TRBV7-8
clone_size: NA

cdr3_nt: TGTGCCAGCAGCGTCGAGCCAGGATTGGACGGGGCCTATAATTCACCCCTCCACTTT
cdr3_aa: CASSVEPGLDGAYNSPLHF
j_call: TRBJ1-6
d_call: NA
v_call: TRBV5-5
clone_size: NA